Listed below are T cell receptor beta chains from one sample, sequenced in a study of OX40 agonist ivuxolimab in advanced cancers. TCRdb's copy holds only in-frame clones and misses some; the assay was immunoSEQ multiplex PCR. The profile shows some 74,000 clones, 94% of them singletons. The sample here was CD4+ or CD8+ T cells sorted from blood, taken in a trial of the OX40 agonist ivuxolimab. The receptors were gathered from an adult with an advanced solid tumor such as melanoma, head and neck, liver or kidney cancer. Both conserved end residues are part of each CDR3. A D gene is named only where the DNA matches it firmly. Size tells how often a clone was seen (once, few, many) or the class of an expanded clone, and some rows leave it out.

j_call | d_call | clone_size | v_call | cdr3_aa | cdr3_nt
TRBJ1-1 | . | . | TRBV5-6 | CASSLVRNTEAFF | TGTGCCAGCAGCTTGGTTCGGAACACTGAAGCTTTCTTT
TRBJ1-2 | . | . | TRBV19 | CASDSGGDYGYTF | TGTGCCAGCGACTCGGGGGGGGACTATGGCTACACCTTC
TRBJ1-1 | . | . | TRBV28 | CASSFRLGTEAFF | TGTGCCAGCAGTTTTCGACTGGGCACTGAAGCTTTCTTT
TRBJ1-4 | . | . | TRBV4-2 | CASSQRGPNEKLFF | TGTGCCAGCAGCCAAAGGGGACCGAATGAAAAACTGTTTTTT
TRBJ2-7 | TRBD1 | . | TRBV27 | CASSLGTGLEQYF | TGTGCCAGCAGTCTCGGGACAGGGCTTGAGCAGTACTTC
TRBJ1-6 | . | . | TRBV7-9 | CASSLPNSPLHF | TGTGCCAGCAGCTTACCGAATTCACCCCTCCACTTT
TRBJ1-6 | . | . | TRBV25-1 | CASSESQGLRGSPLHF | TGTGCCAGCAGTGAATCCCAGGGTTTACGGGGTTCACCCCTCCACTTT
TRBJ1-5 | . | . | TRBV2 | CASSEGTASNQPQHF | TGTGCCAGCAGTGAAGGGACGGCTAGCAATCAGCCCCAGCATTTT
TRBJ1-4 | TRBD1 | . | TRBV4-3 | CASSQATGGGEKLFF | TGCGCCAGCAGCCAAGCGACAGGGGGCGGTGAAAAACTGTTTTTT
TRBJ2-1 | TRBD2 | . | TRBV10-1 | CASSLRLAEINNEQFF | TGCGCCAGCAGTCTTCGACTAGCGGAGATAAACAATGAGCAGTTCTTC
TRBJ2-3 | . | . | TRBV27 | CASSLAERVPDTQYF | TGTGCCAGCAGTTTAGCCGAACGGGTCCCAGATACGCAGTATTTT
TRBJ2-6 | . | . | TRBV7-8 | CASSLTGDGANVLTF | TGTGCCAGCAGCTTAACGGGGGACGGGGCCAACGTCCTGACTTTC
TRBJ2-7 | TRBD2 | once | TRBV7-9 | CASSLTGGDYEQYF | TGTGCCAGCAGCTTAACGGGGGGTGACTACGAGCAGTACTTC
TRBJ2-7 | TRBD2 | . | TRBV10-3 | CAAAGTISYEQYF | TGTGCCGCCGCCGGGACTATTTCCTACGAGCAGTACTTC
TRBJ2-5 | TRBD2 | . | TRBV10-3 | CAISEPFLAGDETQYF | TGTGCCATCAGTGAACCCTTCCTCGCGGGAGATGAGACCCAGTACTTC
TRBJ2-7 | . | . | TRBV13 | CASSLGVPNYEQYF | TGTGCCAGCAGCCTGGGCGTCCCCAATTACGAGCAGTACTTC
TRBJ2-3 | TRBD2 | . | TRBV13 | CASSLGGSGGYTDTQYF | TGTGCCAGCAGCTTAGGGGGTAGCGGGGGCTACACAGATACGCAGTATTTT
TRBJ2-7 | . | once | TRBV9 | CASSAGLSYEQYF | TGTGCCAGCAGCGCGGGACTCAGCTACGAGCAGTACTTC
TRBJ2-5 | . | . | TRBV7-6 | CASSDLQGAQETQYF | TGTGCCAGCAGCGACTTACAGGGTGCCCAAGAGACCCAGTACTTC
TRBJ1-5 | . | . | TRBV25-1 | CASSEGAGYQPQHF | TGTGCCAGCAGTGAGGGGGCAGGGTATCAGCCCCAGCATTTT
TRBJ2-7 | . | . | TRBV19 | CASSIGINEQYF | TGTGCCAGTAGTATAGGGATCAACGAGCAGTACTTC
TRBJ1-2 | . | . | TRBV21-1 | CASSKGGTVSGYTF | TGTGCCAGCAGCAAAGGGGGGACAGTTAGTGGCTACACCTTC
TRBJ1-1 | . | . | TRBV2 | CASSDEFQAFF | TGTGCCAGCAGTGACGAGTTCCAAGCTTTCTTT
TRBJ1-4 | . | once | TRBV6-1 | CASSEGIGGLDEKLFF | TGTGCCAGCAGTGAAGGAATTGGGGGGTTGGATGAAAAACTGTTTTTT